This section outlines one T cell receptor (beta chain) sequence together with its context. The target antigen is unknown. This entry comes from a study of cytomegalovirus exposure and HLA in healthy donors. Whole-study results and caveats: Overall, around 160 TCR beta chains were annotated as cytomegalovirus-associated. Many donors shared some public TCRs, even though most TCR sequences were rare.

Using immunoSEQ multiplex PCR, the repertoire was profiled, and TCRdb retains in-frame clones only, with some absent. In the table there are 70,000 to 80,000 clones, approximately 94% of which are singletons. The ends lost 3 bases at V and 7 bases at J; junction bases unmatched: 1. The germline gives CDR1 LGHNA, CDR2 YNFKEQ. This CDR3 comprises 13 residues. Sequenced: PBMCs. This receptor was taken from a woman aged 18-29 years in good health and CMV-seropositive. This chain links TRBV4-2 with TRBJ2-2, with 8 bases lining up with TRBD2. As DNA, the CDR3 is TGTGCCAGCAGCCAGCGGGGGGTCGGGGAGCTGTTTTTT. This translates into CASSQRGVGELFF.